Given below is one TCR beta chain in context. CDR1 SNHLY and CDR2 FYNNEI come from the germline V gene. The CDR3 is 15 residues long. The V end lost 6 bases, the J end lost 1 base, and 13 bases lay between the germline ends. Only in-frame clones appear in the TCRdb table, and some are missing; sequencing was by immunoSEQ multiplex PCR. The repertoire includes several thousand clones, roughly 74% of them detected once, and under 20% sits in the top ten. This entry is derived from a study of OX40 agonist ivuxolimab in advanced cancers. This receptor was taken from an adult with an advanced solid tumor such as melanoma, head and neck, liver or kidney cancer. The genes are TRBV2 and TRBJ1-5; no definite D call. The specimen comprised CD4+ or CD8+ T cells sorted from blood, sampled in a trial of the OX40 agonist ivuxolimab. CDR3 amino acids: CASSPLVGSNQPQHF. The CDR3 bases are TGTGCCAGCAGCCCACTCGTGGGAAGCAATCAGCCCCAGCATTTT. Supplemented by reference TRBV2 and TRBJ1-5, the full variable domain reads EPEVTQTPSHQVTQMGQEVILRCVPISNHLYFYWYRQILGQKVEFLVSFYNNEISEKSEIFDDQFSVERPDGSNFTLKIRSTKLEDSAMYFCASSPLVGSNQPQHFGDGTRLSIL.